Each of the 12 T cell receptor beta chains below was sequenced from the same sample in a study of spatial heterogeneity in lung cancer (dated by TCRdb to about 2019). The sample's time point label is to be understood as: blood at routine non-recurrence follow-up after resection. The library was made by 5' RACE. Reads for this sample came from a NextSeq 500. TCRdb reran the public reads through fastp at Q25 and MiXCR, keeping productive beta chains. Each entry is one CDR3 protein sequence, shown with its most common DNA and genes. A total of 20,000 to 30,000 distinct CDR3 sequences appear in this sample, about a tenth of them only once. Roughly 20% of the sample lies in the top ten. This sample comprised PBMCs, obtained at follow-up. The source of these receptors is a male donor with early-stage non-small cell lung cancer.

V gene TRBV29-1 combines with J gene TRBJ2-1; TRBD2 might be the D (5 bases). The CDR3 covers 12 residues. V lost 6 bases and J lost 7, with 13 bases in between. Germline assignment: CDR1 SQVTM and CDR2 ANQGSEA. CDR3 nucleotide sequence: TGCAGCGTACCGACGAGGGTGAATGAGCAGTTCTTC. It translates to CSVPTRVNEQFF.

This clonotype was observed many times. The chain couples TRBV30 to TRBJ1-2, with D perhaps TRBD1 (5 bases). CDR3 length: 16 residues. Trimming took off 2 bases at V and 5 bases at J, with 21 bases between the two ends. Germline CDR1 and CDR2: GTSNPN and SVGIG (reference sequence). This CDR3 reads CAWSRAQGGFGYGYTF. CDR3 sequence (DNA): TGTGCCTGGAGTCGAGCGCAGGGCGGGTTCGGGTATGGCTACACCTTC.

This clonotype was seen a handful of times. CDR3 in DNA: TGTGCCAGCAGCGGAGAATATACGCAGTATTTT. Residues: CASSGEYTQYF. The gene calls are TRBV5-5 and TRBJ2-3; D not certain. The germline gives CDR1 SGHKS, CDR2 YYEKEE (reference sequence). Trimming removed 4 bases from V and 7 bases from J, with 7 bases in between. This CDR3 is 11 amino acids long.

This clonotype occurred many times. In DNA, the CDR3 is TGCAGCGTTGGGCAGGGGGCATCTAACACCGGGGAGCTGTTTTTT. Its translation is CSVGQGASNTGELFF. The V call is TRBV29-1, the J call TRBJ2-2; 8 bases are a match to TRBD1. V trimming: 4 bases; J trimming: 2 bases; junction bases outside the gene matches: 6. The CDR3 runs 15 residues. Per germline, CDR1 SQVTM and CDR2 ANQGSEA.

This clonotype was detected a few times. This chain connects TRBV3-1 to TRBJ2-5; a possible D gene is TRBD1 (5 bases). The CDR3 is 15 residues long. Germline assignment: CDR1 LGHDT and CDR2 YNNKEL (reference sequence). Trimming took off 0 bases at V and 2 bases at J, with 10 bases between the two ends. The CDR3 DNA follows: TGTGCCAGCAGCCAAGATAGGGCAGGGCAAGAGACCCAGTACTTC. This gives the protein CASSQDRAGQETQYF.

The chain uses TRBV28 and TRBJ2-7; D may be TRBD1 or TRBD2 (5 bases each). Between the trimmed V and J ends, which lost 7 bases and 5 bases, there was a span of 18 bases. This CDR3 has 14 amino acids. Per germline, CDR1 MDHEN and CDR2 SYDVKM. As DNA, the CDR3 is TGTGCCAGCACACACGGGGCAGGGATGAACGAGCAGTACTTC. Amino acids: CASTHGAGMNEQYF.

This clonotype has at least ten counts. This chain uses TRBV29-1 with TRBJ1-5; no definite D call. The CDR3 runs 13 residues. Germline V gives CDR1 SQVTM, CDR2 ANQGSEA. Trimming cost V 5 bases and J 0 bases, with 8 bases left between them. CDR3 loop: CSVRGNSNQPQHF. CDR3 nucleotide sequence: TGCAGCGTTAGAGGGAATAGCAATCAGCCCCAGCATTTT. Full variable domain (missing parts from reference TRBV29-1 and TRBJ1-5): SAVISQKPSRDICQRGTSLTIQCQVDSQVTMMFWYRQQPGQSLTLIATANQGSEATYESGFVIDKFPISRPNLTFSTLTVSNMSPEDSSIYLCSVRGNSNQPQHFGDGTRLSIL.

J is TRBJ1-6 and V is TRBV7-8; the D is unclear. The CDR3 loop spans 12 amino acids. CDR1 is SGHVS and CDR2 is FQNEAQ in the germline V gene. The germline V and J ends were trimmed by 3 bases and 9 bases, with 6 bases remaining between them. The CDR3 sequence: CASSFTLSPLHF. CDR3 sequence (DNA): TGTGCCAGCAGCTTCACACTTTCACCCCTCCACTTT.

This clonotype has more than one count but fewer than ten. V is TRBV20-1 and J is TRBJ1-2; no definite D call. Trimming removed 2 bases from V and 6 bases from J, with 13 bases in between. This CDR3 has 13 residues. Germline loops: CDR1 DFQATT, CDR2 SNEGSKA (reference sequence). CDR3 amino acids: CSARLQELDGYTF. CDR3 coding DNA: TGCAGTGCTAGACTGCAGGAATTGGATGGCTACACCTTC.

This clonotype was seen a handful of times. The J gene is TRBJ2-7, the V gene TRBV6-2 or TRBV6-3, with D hard to call. Germline V gene data show CDR1 as MNHEY and CDR2 as SVGEGT. This CDR3 is built from 14 residues. Trimming shortened V by 2 bases and J by 3 bases, and 11 bases separated the two germline ends. The CDR3 loop reads CASSYIGQHYEQYF. The CDR3 DNA is TGTGCCAGCAGTTACATCGGGCAGCACTACGAGCAGTACTTC.

The sample holds a few counts of this clonotype. The chain recombines TRBV20-1 with TRBJ2-1; 11 bases are a match to TRBD2. J was trimmed by 6 bases and V by 1 base; bases with no gene match: 11. This CDR3 region has 17 residues. Germline loops: CDR1 DFQATT, CDR2 SNEGSKA (reference sequence). This CDR3 reads CSARALSGGALSNEQFF. The DNA of the CDR3 is TGCAGTGCTAGAGCCCTTAGCGGGGGGGCCTTGAGCAATGAGCAGTTCTTC.

The chain employs TRBV5-1 and TRBJ1-2, with TRBD1 as a possible D gene (6 bases). The CDR3 loop spans 15 amino acids. Trimming stripped 0 bases from V and 6 bases from J, with 15 bases between. Germline CDR1 and CDR2: SGHRS and YFSETQ. The CDR3: CASSLGGADYDGYTF. The CDR3 coding sequence is TGCGCCAGCAGCTTGGGGGGGGCCGACTACGATGGCTACACCTTC.